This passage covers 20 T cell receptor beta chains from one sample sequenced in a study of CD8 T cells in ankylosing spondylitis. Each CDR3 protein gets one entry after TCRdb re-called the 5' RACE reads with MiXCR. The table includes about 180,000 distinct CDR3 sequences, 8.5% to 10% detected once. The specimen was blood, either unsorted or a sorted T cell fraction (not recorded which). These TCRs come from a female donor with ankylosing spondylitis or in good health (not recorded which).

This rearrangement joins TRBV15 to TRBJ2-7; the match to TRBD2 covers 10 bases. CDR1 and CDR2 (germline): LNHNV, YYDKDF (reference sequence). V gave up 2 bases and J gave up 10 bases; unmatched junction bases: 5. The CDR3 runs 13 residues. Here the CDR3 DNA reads TGTGCCACCAGCAGACTAGCGGGAGAGGAACAGTACTTC. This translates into CATSRLAGEEQYF.

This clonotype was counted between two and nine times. CDR3 loop: CATSEGSTEAFF. The CDR3 bases are TGTGCCACCAGCGAGGGGTCCACTGAAGCTTTCTTT. The chain joins TRBV15 to TRBJ1-1, with D maybe TRBD1 (5 bases). The CDR3 covers 12 residues. The V gene lost 5 bases and the J gene lost 4 bases, with 8 bases spanning the gap. Looked up from germline, CDR1 is LNHNV and CDR2 is YYDKDF (reference sequence).

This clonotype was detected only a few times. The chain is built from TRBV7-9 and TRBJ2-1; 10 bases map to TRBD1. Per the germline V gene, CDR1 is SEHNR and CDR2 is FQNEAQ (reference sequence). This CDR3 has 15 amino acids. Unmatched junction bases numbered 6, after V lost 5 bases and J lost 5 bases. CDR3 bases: TGTGCCAGCAGCGCCGGGACAGGGGCACACAATGAGCAGTTCTTC. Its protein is CASSAGTGAHNEQFF.

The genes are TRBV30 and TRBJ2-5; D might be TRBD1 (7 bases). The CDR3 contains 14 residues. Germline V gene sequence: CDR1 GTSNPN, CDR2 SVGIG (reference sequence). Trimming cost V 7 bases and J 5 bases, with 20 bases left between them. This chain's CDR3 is CAYHRGQQGETQYF. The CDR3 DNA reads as TGTGCCTATCACCGGGGGCAACAGGGGGAGACCCAGTACTTC.

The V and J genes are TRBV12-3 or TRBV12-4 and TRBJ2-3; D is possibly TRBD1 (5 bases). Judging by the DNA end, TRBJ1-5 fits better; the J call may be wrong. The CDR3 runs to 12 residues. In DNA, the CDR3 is TGTGCCAGCAGCGCCACTAGGGGTACGCAGCATTTT. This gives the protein CASSATRGTQHF.

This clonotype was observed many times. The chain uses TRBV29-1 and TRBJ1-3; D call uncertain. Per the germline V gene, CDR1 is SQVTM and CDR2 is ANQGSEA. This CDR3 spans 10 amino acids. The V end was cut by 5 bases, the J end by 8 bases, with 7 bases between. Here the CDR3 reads CSVFGDTIYF. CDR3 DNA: TGCAGCGTTTTCGGGGACACCATATATTTT.

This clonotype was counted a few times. This CDR3 reads CASSYISGRTGELFF. The CDR3 DNA is TGTGCCAGCAGTTACATTAGCGGAAGGACCGGGGAGCTGTTTTTT. The chain combines TRBV6-2 or TRBV6-3 with TRBJ2-2, with D tentatively TRBD2 (6 bases). With 2 bases removed from V and 5 bases from J, the gap between germline ends came to 12 bases. CDR1 and CDR2 (germline): MNHEY, SVGEGT. CDR3 length equals 15 residues.

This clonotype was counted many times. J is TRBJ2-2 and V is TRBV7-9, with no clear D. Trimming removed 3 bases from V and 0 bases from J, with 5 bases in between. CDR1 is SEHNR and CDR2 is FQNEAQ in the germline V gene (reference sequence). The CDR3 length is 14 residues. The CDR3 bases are TGTGCCAGCAGCTTGACTGCGAACACCGGGGAGCTGTTTTTT. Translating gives CASSLTANTGELFF.

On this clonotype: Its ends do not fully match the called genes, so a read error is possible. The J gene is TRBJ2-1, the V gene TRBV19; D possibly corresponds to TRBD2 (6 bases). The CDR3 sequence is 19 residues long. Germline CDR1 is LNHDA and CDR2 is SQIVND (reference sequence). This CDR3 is CDSSIDLRLDPRPNNEQFF. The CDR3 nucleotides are TGTGACAGTAGTATAGACCTACGACTAGACCCCAGACCGAACAATGAGCAGTTCTTC.

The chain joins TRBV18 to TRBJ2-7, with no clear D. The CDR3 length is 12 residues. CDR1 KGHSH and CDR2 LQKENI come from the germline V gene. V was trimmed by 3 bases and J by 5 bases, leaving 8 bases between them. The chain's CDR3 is CASSPGTNEQYF. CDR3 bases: TGTGCCAGCTCACCGGGCACTAACGAGCAGTACTTC.

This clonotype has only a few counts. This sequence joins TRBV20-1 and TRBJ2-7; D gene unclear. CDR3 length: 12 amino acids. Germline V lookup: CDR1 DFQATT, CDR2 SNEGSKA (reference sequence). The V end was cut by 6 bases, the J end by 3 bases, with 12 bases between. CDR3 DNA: TGCAGTGCATTAGACGTAAGCTACGAGCAGTACTTC. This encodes CSALDVSYEQYF.

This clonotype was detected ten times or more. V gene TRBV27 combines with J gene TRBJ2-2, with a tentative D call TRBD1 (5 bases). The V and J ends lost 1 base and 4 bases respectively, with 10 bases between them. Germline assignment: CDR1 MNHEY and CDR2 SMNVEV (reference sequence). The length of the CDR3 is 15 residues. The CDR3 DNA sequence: TGTGCCAGCAGTTTATGGGGCGATGGCACCGGGGAGCTGTTTTTT. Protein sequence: CASSLWGDGTGELFF.

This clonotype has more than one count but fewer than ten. Here the CDR3 DNA reads TGTGCCACAGGGCTCGACAGGGGGCTTCATCAGCCCCAGCATTTT. This translates into CATGLDRGLHQPQHF. J is TRBJ1-5 and V is TRBV15; 10 nucleotides align to TRBD1. The CDR3 runs to 15 residues. Germline CDR1 is LNHNV and CDR2 is YYDKDF (reference sequence). J lost 5 bases, V lost 9 bases, and 10 bases had no gene match.

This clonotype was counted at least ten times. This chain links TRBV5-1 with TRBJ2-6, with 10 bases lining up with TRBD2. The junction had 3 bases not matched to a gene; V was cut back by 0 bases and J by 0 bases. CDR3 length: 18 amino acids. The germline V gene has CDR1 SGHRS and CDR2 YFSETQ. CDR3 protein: CASSLEGLAFSGANVLTF. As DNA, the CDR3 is TGCGCCAGCAGCTTGGAGGGACTAGCGTTCTCTGGGGCCAACGTCCTGACTTTC.

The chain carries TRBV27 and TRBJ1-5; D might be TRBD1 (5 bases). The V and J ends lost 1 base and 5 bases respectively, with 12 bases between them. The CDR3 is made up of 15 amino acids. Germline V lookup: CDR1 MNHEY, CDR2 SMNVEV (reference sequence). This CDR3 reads CASSLFQGRDQPQHF. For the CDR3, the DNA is TGTGCCAGCAGTTTATTCCAGGGCAGGGATCAGCCCCAGCATTTT.

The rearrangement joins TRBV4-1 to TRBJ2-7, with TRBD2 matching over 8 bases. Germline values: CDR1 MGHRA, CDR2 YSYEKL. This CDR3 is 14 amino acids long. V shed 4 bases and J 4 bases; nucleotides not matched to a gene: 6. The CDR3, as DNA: TGCGCCAGCAGCCTAAAGCGGGAGAATTACGAGCAGTACTTC. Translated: CASSLKRENYEQYF.

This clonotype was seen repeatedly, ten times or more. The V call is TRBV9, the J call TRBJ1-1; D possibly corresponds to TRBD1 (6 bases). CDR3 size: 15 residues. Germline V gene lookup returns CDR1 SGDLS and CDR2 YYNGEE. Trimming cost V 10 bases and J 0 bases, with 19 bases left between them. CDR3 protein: CAGEQGSLMNTEAFF. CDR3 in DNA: TGTGCCGGGGAACAGGGTTCCTTAATGAACACTGAAGCTTTCTTT.

The CDR3 nucleotides are TGTGCCAGCAGCCGTGGTAGGCAGCCCCAGCATTTT. It yields the protein CASSRGRQPQHF. V and J are TRBV5-6 and TRBJ1-5; D ambiguous. The CDR3 length is 12 residues. With 4 bases removed from V and 7 bases from J, the gap between germline ends came to 9 bases. Germline V gene lookup returns CDR1 SGHDT and CDR2 YYEEEE.

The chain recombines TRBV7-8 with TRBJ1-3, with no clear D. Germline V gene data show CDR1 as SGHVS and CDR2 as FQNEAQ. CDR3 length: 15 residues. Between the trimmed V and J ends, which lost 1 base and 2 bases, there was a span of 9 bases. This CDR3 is CASSLGATAGNTIYF. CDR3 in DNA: TGTGCCAGCAGCTTAGGTGCTACGGCTGGAAACACCATATATTTT.

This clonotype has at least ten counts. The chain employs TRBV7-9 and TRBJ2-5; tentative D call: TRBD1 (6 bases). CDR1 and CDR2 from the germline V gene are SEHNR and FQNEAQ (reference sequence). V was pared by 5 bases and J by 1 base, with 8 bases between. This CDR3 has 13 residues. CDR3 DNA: TGTGCCAGCAGCAAGGGGGTCCAAGAGACCCAGTACTTC. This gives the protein CASSKGVQETQYF.